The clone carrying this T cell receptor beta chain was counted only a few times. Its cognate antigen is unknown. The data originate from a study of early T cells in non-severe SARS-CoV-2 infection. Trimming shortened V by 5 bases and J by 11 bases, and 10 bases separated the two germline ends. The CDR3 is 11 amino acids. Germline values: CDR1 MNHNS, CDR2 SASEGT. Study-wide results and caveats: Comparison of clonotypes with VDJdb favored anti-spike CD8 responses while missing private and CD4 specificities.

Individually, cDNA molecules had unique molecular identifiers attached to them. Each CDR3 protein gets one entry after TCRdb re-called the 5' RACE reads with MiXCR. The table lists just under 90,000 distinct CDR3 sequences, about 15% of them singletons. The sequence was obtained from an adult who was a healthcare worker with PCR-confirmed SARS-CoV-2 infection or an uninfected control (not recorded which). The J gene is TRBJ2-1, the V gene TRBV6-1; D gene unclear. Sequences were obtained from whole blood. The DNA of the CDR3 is TGTGCCAGCAGTCCTCTCGCCAAGCAGTTCTTC. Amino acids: CASSPLAKQFF.